This T cell receptor beta chain was observed in a study of T cells in Graves' hyperthyroidism and ophthalmopathy. The study, taken as a whole, reports: Expanded thyroid clonotypes (above 0.001) were mostly also found in blood.

Trimming left V 10 bases short and J 4 bases short, with 12 bases between. Germline-derived CDR1 and CDR2 are MDHEN and SYDVKM. CDR3 length equals 12 residues. Authors of the study amplified TCR beta CDR3 regions from RNA transcripts. The TCR CDR3 first-round RT-PCR relied on the HTBI primer set. Each CDR3 protein is one row after TCRdb ran MiXCR on the multiplex PCR reads. Here the sample spans more than 500,000 distinct CDR3 sequences, around 16% being singletons. This clonotype was counted between two and nine times. Antigen specificity is unknown. Clinical symptoms, serum thyroxine, TRAb, thyroid ultrasound and orbital computed tomography established diagnosis. Extraction of PBMCs used about 9.2 ml of fresh peripheral blood.

The source is a woman between 25 and 40 years old with Graves' ophthalmopathy. What was sequenced was blood. The rearrangement links TRBV28 to TRBJ2-3; D remains unclear. CDR3 protein: CAIWAGADTQYF. DNA of the CDR3: TGTGCCATCTGGGCTGGGGCAGATACGCAGTATTTT.